These 26 T cell receptor beta chains were sequenced from one sample in a study of T cells in Graves' hyperthyroidism and ophthalmopathy. Amplified TCR beta CDR3 regions came from RNA transcripts. The TCR CDR3 first-round RT-PCR relied on the HTBI primer set. TCRdb called the multiplex PCR reads again in MiXCR, with one record for every CDR3 protein. The sample shows around 600,000 distinct CDR3 sequences, 15% to 19% of them seen only once. The source material was blood. The receptors derive from a woman in her twenties or thirties with Graves' hyperthyroidism.

This clonotype was observed at least ten times. The rearrangement joins TRBV3-1 to TRBJ2-7; D may correspond to TRBD1 or TRBD2 (5 bases each). Germline-derived CDR1 and CDR2 are LGHDT and YNNKEL (reference sequence). The germline V and J ends were trimmed by 4 bases and 3 bases, with 10 bases remaining between them. The CDR3 consists of 13 residues. The CDR3 DNA follows: TGTGCCAGCAGCCCAAGGGACGGCTACGAGCAGTACTTC. Its protein product is CASSPRDGYEQYF.

This clonotype was observed a few times. The chain recombines TRBV7-3 with TRBJ2-1, with a tentative D call TRBD1 (6 bases). The CDR3 spans 14 residues. Germline CDR1 is SGHTA and CDR2 is FQGTGA. V was clipped by 4 bases and J by 5 bases, with 12 bases between them. CDR3 protein: CASSYQTGDNEQFF. CDR3 sequence (DNA): TGTGCCAGCAGCTACCAGACAGGAGACAATGAGCAGTTCTTC.

Many counts were recorded for this clonotype. The gene calls are TRBV5-1 and TRBJ2-7, with 13 bases fitting TRBD2. Unmatched junction bases numbered 6, after V lost 3 bases and J lost 6 bases. This CDR3 is 15 amino acids long. Germline CDR1 and CDR2: SGHRS and YFSETQ. CDR3 loop: CASSSGLAGVIEQYF. CDR3 coding DNA: TGCGCCAGCAGCTCTGGACTAGCGGGAGTTATCGAGCAGTACTTC. Combining the CDR3 with reference TRBV5-1 and TRBJ2-7 gives the whole variable domain KAGVTQTPRYLIKTRGQQVTLSCSPISGHRSVSWYQQTPGQGLQFLFEYFSETQRNKGNFPGRFSGRQFSNSRSEMNVSTLELGDSALYLCASSSGLAGVIEQYFGPGTRLTVT.

With regard to this clonotype: Possible read error: a much larger clone is one base away. CDR3 nucleotides: TGTGCCAGCAGCCAAATTTTCGGGACTGTCGCCTACGAGCAGTACTTC. This sequence encodes CASSQIFGTVAYEQYF. J is TRBJ2-7 and V is TRBV3-1, with D maybe TRBD2 (6 bases). Germline lookup yields CDR1 LGHDT and CDR2 YNNKEL (reference sequence). The CDR3 runs 16 residues. Trimming left V 2 bases short and J 2 bases short, with 16 bases between.

Many counts were recorded for this clonotype. In DNA, the CDR3 is TGTGCCAGCAGCCAATTCAGGGGTGCAGATACGCAGTATTTT. It translates to CASSQFRGADTQYF. The chain carries TRBV14 and TRBJ2-3; D perhaps matches TRBD1 (6 bases). Germline CDR1 and CDR2: SGHDN and FVKESK. V was clipped by 2 bases and J by 4 bases, with 10 bases between them. The CDR3 loop spans 14 amino acids.

The rearrangement uses TRBV19 and TRBJ1-1; 9 bases agree with TRBD1. This CDR3 comprises 16 residues. The junction had 8 bases not matched to a gene; V was cut back by 5 bases and J by 1 base. Germline V gives CDR1 LNHDA, CDR2 SQIVND (reference sequence). DNA of the CDR3: TGTGCCAGTAGTTCGTTGAGGGGACAGGGGAACACTGAAGCTTTCTTT. This codes for CASSSLRGQGNTEAFF.

There are many counts of this clonotype. The chain couples TRBV5-6 to TRBJ2-1; the D is unclear. Germline CDR1 SGHDT, CDR2 YYEEEE. V dropped 0 bases and J dropped 0 bases, with 7 bases sitting between them. The CDR3 runs 15 residues. CDR3 region: CASSLGLPSYNEQFF. The CDR3 DNA reads TGTGCCAGCAGCTTGGGACTTCCCTCCTACAATGAGCAGTTCTTC.

This clonotype was recorded many times. V and J are TRBV5-1 and TRBJ2-1; TRBD2 agrees at 8 bases. The CDR3 has 15 residues. Germline-derived CDR1 and CDR2 are SGHRS and YFSETQ. V lost 1 base to trimming and J lost 4 bases; unmatched junction nucleotides: 4. The CDR3 bases are TGCGCCAGCAGCTTGTCACTAGCGGCTTACAATGAGCAGTTCTTC. Translated: CASSLSLAAYNEQFF.

The table lists this clonotype with many counts. The genes are TRBV29-1 and TRBJ2-1; 15 bases are shared with TRBD2. The CDR3 consists of 16 residues. V gave up 4 bases and J gave up 6 bases; unmatched junction bases: 7. The V gene's germline CDR1 is SQVTM and CDR2 ANQGSEA. The CDR3: CSVAVGTSGRSNEQFF. The CDR3 DNA reads as TGCAGCGTTGCGGTCGGGACTAGCGGGAGGTCCAATGAGCAGTTCTTC.

Remarks on this clonotype: A much more abundant neighbour one base away suggests this may be a read error. The genes are TRBV6-1 and TRBJ2-1; D gene ambiguous. V gave up 3 bases and J gave up 0 bases, with 12 bases separating them. This CDR3 spans 16 amino acids. In germline, CDR1 is MNHNS, CDR2 SASEGT. The CDR3 DNA reads TGTGCCAGCAGTGATTTTTTCGCGGACTCCTACAATGAGCAGTTCTTC. Amino acid sequence: CASSDFFADSYNEQFF.

Points on this clonotype: A read error may be the cause here, since a much bigger clone is one base away. Because it lacks the conserved phenylalanine or tryptophan at the end, this CDR3 is likely a read error. The rearrangement joins TRBV6-7 to TRBJ1-1; D gene uncertain. TRBV6-7 falls under the ORF class, with uncertain function. The CDR3 runs 16 residues. V was cut by 2 bases and J by 6 bases, with 19 bases left in between. CDR3 amino acids: CASSYRPSREGAEAFL. The CDR3 DNA follows: TGTGCCAGCAGTTACCGGCCCAGCCGCGAAGGTGCTGAAGCTTTCCTT.

The V gene is TRBV4-1, the J gene TRBJ2-7; 10 bases fit TRBD1. The DNA end is a closer match to TRBJ2-1, so the J assignment may be wrong. This CDR3 is 15 amino acids long. The germline V gene has CDR1 MGHRA and CDR2 YSYEKL. CDR3 residues: CASSPSGTGAYEQFF. The CDR3 nucleotides read TGCGCCAGCAGCCCCAGTGGGACAGGGGCCTACGAGCAGTTCTTC.

This clonotype was counted a few times. This sequence joins TRBV4-2 and TRBJ2-4; no clear D gene. V was cut by 1 base and J by 7 bases, with 8 bases left in between. Germline V gene sequence: CDR1 LGHNA, CDR2 YNFKEQ. The CDR3 extends over 13 amino acids. The CDR3 is CASSQALGNIQYF. The CDR3 bases are TGTGCCAGCAGCCAAGCCTTGGGGAACATTCAGTACTTC.

This clonotype was seen repeatedly, ten times or more. The chain carries TRBV6-2 or TRBV6-3 and TRBJ1-5, with 9 bases that match TRBD1. From germline, CDR1 is MNHEY and CDR2 SVGEGT. The V gene end was trimmed by 6 bases and the J gene end by 3 bases; junction bases not matched to a gene: 6. There are 15 residues in the CDR3. DNA for the CDR3: TGTGCCAGCAGACAGACAGGGGGGGACAATCAGCCCCAGCATTTT. Translation: CASRQTGGDNQPQHF.

This rearrangement joins TRBV11-2 to TRBJ2-3; D gene unclear. V was clipped by 0 bases and J by 6 bases, with 7 bases between them. CDR1 is SGHAT and CDR2 is FQNNGV in the germline V gene. This CDR3 region has 13 residues. The chain's CDR3 is CASSLERMDTQYF. Written as DNA, the CDR3 is TGTGCCAGCAGCTTAGAGAGAATGGATACGCAGTATTTT. The full variable domain, with the rest looked up from reference TRBV11-2 and TRBJ2-3, is EAGVAQSPRYKIIEKRQSVAFWCNPISGHATLYWYQQILGQGPKLLIQFQNNGVVDDSQLPKDRFSAERLKGVDSTLKIQPAKLEDSAVYLCASSLERMDTQYFGPGTRLTVL.

The CDR3 spells CASSQAGQGGRYEQYF. The CDR3 coding sequence is TGTGCCAGCAGCCAAGCAGGACAGGGGGGACGCTACGAGCAGTACTTC. V is TRBV4-2 and J is TRBJ2-7, with 10 bases aligning to TRBD1. Germline V gives CDR1 LGHNA, CDR2 YNFKEQ. The junction had 6 bases not matched to a gene; V was cut back by 1 base and J by 3 bases. There are 16 residues in the CDR3.

This clonotype has ten or more counts. CDR3 DNA: TGCGCCAGAAGGACCGATGTCTACGAGCAGTACTTC. It encodes CARRTDVYEQYF. V gene TRBV10-1 combines with J gene TRBJ2-7, with no clear D. Germline V CDR1 and CDR2: WNHNN, SYGVQD (reference sequence). This CDR3 region has 12 residues. Trimming cost V 9 bases and J 3 bases, with 12 bases left between them.

There are many counts of this clonotype. The chain carries TRBV3-1 and TRBJ2-2, with unresolved D. CDR1 and CDR2 from the germline V gene are LGHDT and YNNKEL (reference sequence). The V end lost 4 bases, the J end lost 4 bases, and 7 bases lay between the germline ends. The CDR3 is 13 amino acids. The chain's CDR3 is CASSPPGTGELFF. The CDR3 nucleotides are TGTGCCAGCAGCCCCCCCGGCACCGGGGAGCTGTTTTTT.

This clonotype appeared many times. This chain connects TRBV10-3 to TRBJ2-2; 11 nucleotides agree with TRBD2. V lost 11 bases and J lost 5; bases outside the gene matches: 10. Germline lookup yields CDR1 ENHRY and CDR2 SYGVKD. There are 15 residues in the CDR3. The CDR3 loop reads CALSSGRAWTGELFF. The DNA of the CDR3 is TGTGCCTTAAGTAGCGGGAGGGCCTGGACCGGGGAGCTGTTTTTT.

The chain uses TRBV7-6 and TRBJ2-2; perhaps TRBD2 as D (5 bases). V was cut by 6 bases and J by 6 bases, with 11 bases left in between. The length of the CDR3 is 13 residues. The germline V gene has CDR1 SGHVS and CDR2 FNYEAQ. DNA of the CDR3: TGTGCCAGCAGGCCGGGGTCGTCCGGGGAGCTGTTTTTT. This codes for CASRPGSSGELFF.

This clonotype was seen repeatedly, ten times or more. The chain has TRBV20-1 and TRBJ2-3, with TRBD2 matching over 11 bases. This CDR3 contains 15 residues. The trim removed 6 bases at V and 2 bases at J, leaving 7 bases unmatched. Germline lookup yields CDR1 DFQATT and CDR2 SNEGSKA (reference sequence). The CDR3 sequence: CSAPLAGDPTDTQYF. CDR3 in DNA: TGCAGTGCGCCACTAGCGGGAGACCCCACAGATACGCAGTATTTT.

There are many counts of this clonotype. The chain uses TRBV12-3 or TRBV12-4 and TRBJ2-1; D uncertain. The CDR3 length is 16 residues. V shed 1 base and J shed 0 bases, with 10 bases lying between them. CDR3 DNA: TGTGCCAGCAGTTTAGAAGGCAGAAGCTCCTACAATGAGCAGTTCTTC. This sequence encodes CASSLEGRSSYNEQFF.

This clonotype was observed many times. V and J are TRBV5-8 and TRBJ2-4; D unresolved. Germline-derived CDR1 and CDR2 are SGHTS and YDEGEE. The ends were cut back, 3 bases at V and 0 bases at J, with 19 bases in the middle. The CDR3 spans 18 residues. CDR3 protein: CASSSDKGRILAKNIQYF. CDR3 coding DNA: TGTGCCAGCAGCTCCGACAAAGGACGGATACTAGCCAAAAACATTCAGTACTTC.

Ten or more counts support this clonotype. V usage is TRBV30 and J usage is TRBJ1-6; unclear D gene. Germline V gene lookup returns CDR1 GTSNPN and CDR2 SVGIG (reference sequence). The CDR3 loop spans 11 amino acids. Trimming removed 5 bases at V and 8 bases at J, with 7 bases between. In DNA, the CDR3 is TGTGCCTGGCAGAAGGATTCACCCCTCCACTTT. Translated: CAWQKDSPLHF.

This clonotype was picked up many times. The rearrangement links TRBV12-3 or TRBV12-4 to TRBJ2-2; the match to TRBD2 covers 15 bases. The V and J ends lost 5 bases and 4 bases, in that order; junction bases with no gene match: 14. This CDR3 region has 20 residues. CDR3 protein: CASSRTGTLGLAGGTGELFF. CDR3 DNA: TGTGCCAGCAGTCGAACCGGGACCCTGGGACTAGCGGGAGGCACCGGGGAGCTGTTTTTT.

This clonotype occurred many times. The chain recombines TRBV6-1 with TRBJ2-3, with D perhaps matching TRBD1 or TRBD2 (5 bases each). This CDR3 comprises 15 residues. In germline, CDR1 is MNHNS, CDR2 SASEGT. Trimming stripped 6 bases from V and 0 bases from J, with 13 bases between. The CDR3 spells CASSWDQASTDTQYF. CDR3 bases: TGTGCCAGCAGCTGGGACCAGGCGAGCACAGATACGCAGTATTTT.